Presented here are 4 T cell receptor beta chains from one specimen sequenced in a study of OX40 agonist ivuxolimab in advanced cancers. Some clones are missing from TCRdb's copy, which holds only in-frame ones; the method was immunoSEQ multiplex PCR. Counted here are 66,000 or so clones, 92% occurring once; the ten biggest clones make up more than 20%. The source was CD4+ or CD8+ T cells sorted from blood, collected in a trial of the OX40 agonist ivuxolimab. These receptors were taken from an adult with an advanced solid tumor such as melanoma, head and neck, liver or kidney cancer.

In DNA form, the CDR3 reads TGTGCCAGCAGTTTAGCGGGACAGGGGCCTTACGAGCAGTACGTC. This translates into CASSLAGQGPYEQYV. The chain has TRBV27 and TRBJ2-7; 10 bases are a match to TRBD1. CDR1 is MNHEY and CDR2 is SMNVEV in the germline V gene (reference sequence). V trimming: 2 bases; J trimming: 4 bases; junction bases outside the gene matches: 5. The CDR3 runs to 15 residues.

This clone was detected a few times. The gene calls are TRBV4-2 and TRBJ1-2, with D possibly TRBD1 on 5 matching bases. This CDR3 comprises 16 residues. V shed 0 bases and J shed 5 bases, with 16 bases lying between them. The germline V gene encodes CDR1 LGHNA and CDR2 YNFKEQ. The CDR3 reads CASSQDRAGKMYGYTF. In nucleotides, the CDR3 is TGTGCCAGCAGCCAAGATAGGGCAGGGAAAATGTATGGCTACACCTTC.

This clone was picked up one time. The chain combines TRBV2 with TRBJ1-2, with D unresolved. This CDR3 region has 15 residues. With 6 bases removed from V and 5 bases from J, the gap between germline ends came to 19 bases. Per germline, CDR1 SNHLY and CDR2 FYNNEI. CDR3 sequence: CASRDPRPQSYGYTF. The CDR3 coding sequence is TGTGCCAGCAGGGATCCCCGGCCTCAATCATATGGCTACACCTTC.

This rearrangement joins TRBV28 to TRBJ1-2; perhaps TRBD1 as D (5 bases). The germline V gene encodes CDR1 MDHEN and CDR2 SYDVKM. Trimming shortened V by 5 bases and J by 0 bases, and 13 bases separated the two germline ends. CDR3 size: 15 residues. This chain's CDR3 is CASSPLGGANYGYTF. For the CDR3, the DNA is TGTGCCAGCAGTCCCCTAGGAGGGGCTAACTATGGCTACACCTTC.